The sequence of this T cell receptor beta chain was determined in a study of cytomegalovirus exposure and HLA in healthy donors. The primer mix had 60 Vbeta and 13 Jbeta primers. Measured with immunoSEQ multiplex PCR; TCRdb has only the in-frame clones, and not every one. The profile covers 100,000 to 150,000 clones, with about two thirds appearing a single time and more than 2.5% taken by the ten largest. Germline CDR1 reads MGHRA; CDR2 reads YSYEKL. This CDR3 is 16 amino acids long. V lost 3 bases to trimming and J lost 7 bases; unmatched junction nucleotides: 12. The TCR sequence derives from a woman aged 60 to 75 in good health and CMV-seropositive. This chain links TRBV4-1 with TRBJ1-2; 9 nucleotides match TRBD1. The sequenced sample consisted of PBMCs. This chain's CDR3 is CASSQLTRDRASGYTF. In DNA form, the CDR3 reads TGCGCCAGCAGCCAGTTAACCCGGGACAGGGCTAGTGGCTACACCTTC.